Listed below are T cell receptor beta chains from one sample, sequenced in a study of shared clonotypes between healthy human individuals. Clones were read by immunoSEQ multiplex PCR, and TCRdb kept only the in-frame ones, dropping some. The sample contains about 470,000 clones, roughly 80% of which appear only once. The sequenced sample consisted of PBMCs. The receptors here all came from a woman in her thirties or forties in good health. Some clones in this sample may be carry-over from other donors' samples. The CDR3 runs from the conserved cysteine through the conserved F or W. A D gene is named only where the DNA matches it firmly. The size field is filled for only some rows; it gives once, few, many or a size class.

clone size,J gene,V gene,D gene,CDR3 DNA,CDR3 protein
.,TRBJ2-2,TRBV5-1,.,TGCGCCAGCAGCTTGGAGGGTTCCGGGGAGCTGTTTTTT,CASSLEGSGELFF
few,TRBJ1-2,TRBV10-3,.,TGTGCCATCAGGGAACCGGGACGGCGAAGAAGTGGCTACACCTTC,CAIREPGRRRSGYTF
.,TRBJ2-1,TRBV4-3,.,TGCGCCAGCAGCCAGGACAGCTACAATGAGCAGTTCTTC,CASSQDSYNEQFF
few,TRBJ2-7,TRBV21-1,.,TGTGCCAGCAGGACAGACAAGGTATTCGAGCAGTACTTC,CASRTDKVFEQYF
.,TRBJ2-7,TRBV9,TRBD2,TGTGCCAGCAGCCCCGGACTAGCGGGAATCTACGAGCAGTACTTC,CASSPGLAGIYEQYF
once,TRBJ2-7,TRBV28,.,TGTGCCAGCAGTTTAGTTAGCGGAACCTACGAGCAGTACTTC,CASSLVSGTYEQYF
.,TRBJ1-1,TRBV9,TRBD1,TGTGCCAGCAGCGCGATGACAGGGCCGTTCGCTGAAGCTTTCTTT,CASSAMTGPFAEAFF
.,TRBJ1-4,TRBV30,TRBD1,TGTGCCTGGAGTCTAAAGACAGGGGGAGCTAATGAAAAACTGTTTTTT,CAWSLKTGGANEKLFF
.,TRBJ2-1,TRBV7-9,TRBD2,TGTGCCAGCAGCTTATCGGTACGGGAGGGGGTCAATGAGCAGTTCTTC,CASSLSVREGVNEQFF
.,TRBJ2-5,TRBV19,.,TGTGCCAGTAGCCCAATGGGTAGCGGCATGGGGGAGACCCAGTACTTC,CASSPMGSGMGETQYF
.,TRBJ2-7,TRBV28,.,TGTGCCAGCAGTCCTCGGGACGTGGTGCACTTC,CASSPRDVVHF